Presented here are 14 T cell receptor beta chains from one specimen sequenced in a study of blood T cell repertoires in COVID-19. Libraries were prepared by immunoSEQ multiplex PCR; TCRdb keeps only in-frame clonotypes and omits some of them. This sample carries about 120,000 clones, roughly 87% of them seen once, and the ten largest clones take under 7%. The sample comprised peripheral blood. The receptor source for this set is a man older than 75 with active or convalescent COVID-19.

This clone occurred once. The chain is built from TRBV18 and TRBJ1-4; 8 bases fit TRBD1. J was trimmed by 5 bases and V by 6 bases; bases with no gene match: 5. Germline lookup yields CDR1 KGHSH and CDR2 LQKENI. The CDR3 consists of 14 residues. The CDR3: CASSRDRLNEKLFF. The CDR3, as DNA: TGTGCCAGCTCGCGGGACAGGCTAAATGAAAAACTGTTTTTT.

This chain uses TRBV11-2 with TRBJ2-3; maybe TRBD1 (6 bases). Trimming pared 4 bases from V and 4 bases from J, leaving 21 bases between. The germline V gene has CDR1 SGHAT and CDR2 FQNNGV. There are 17 residues in the CDR3. The CDR3 DNA is TGTGCCAGCAGCTGGCGACCTTACAGGGAGCCCCCAGATACGCAGTATTTT. This encodes CASSWRPYREPPDTQYF. Full variable domain (outside the CDR3, taken from reference TRBV11-2 and TRBJ2-3): EAGVAQSPRYKIIEKRQSVAFWCNPISGHATLYWYQQILGQGPKLLIQFQNNGVVDDSQLPKDRFSAERLKGVDSTLKIQPAKLEDSAVYLCASSWRPYREPPDTQYFGPGTRLTVL.

V is TRBV6-5 and J is TRBJ1-3; D ambiguous. CDR1 and CDR2 (germline): MNHEY, SVGAGI. The germline V and J ends were trimmed by 0 bases and 2 bases, with 11 bases remaining between them. The CDR3 loop spans 16 amino acids. The CDR3 protein is CASSYSKGATGNTIYF. The CDR3 DNA sequence: TGTGCCAGCAGTTACTCGAAGGGAGCAACTGGAAACACCATATATTTT.

This chain links TRBV6-6 with TRBJ1-1; D ambiguous. This CDR3 is built from 14 residues. Germline CDR1 is MNHNY and CDR2 is SVGAGI (reference sequence). The germline V and J ends were trimmed by 4 bases and 3 bases, with 12 bases remaining between them. The CDR3 spells CASSLNFRDTEAFF. The CDR3 DNA reads TGTGCCAGCAGTTTGAACTTCCGGGACACTGAAGCTTTCTTT.

The rearrangement uses TRBV4-2 and TRBJ2-7; the match to TRBD2 covers 9 bases. CDR1 and CDR2 (germline): LGHNA, YNFKEQ. The CDR3 sequence is 15 residues long. With 0 bases clipped from V and 7 bases from J, the junction kept 7 bases outside the gene matches. DNA for the CDR3: TGTGCCAGCAGCCAAGACCTAGCGGGACGTGGTGAGCAGTACTTC. It translates to CASSQDLAGRGEQYF.

V is TRBV30 and J is TRBJ2-5, with a weak D call TRBD2 (6 bases). Germline CDR1 GTSNPN, CDR2 SVGIG (reference sequence). This CDR3 has 14 amino acids. V shed 0 bases and J shed 4 bases, with 12 bases lying between them. The CDR3 nucleotides read TGTGCCTGGAGTGTAAGGGGAGGTGGAGAGACCCAGTACTTC. Protein product: CAWSVRGGGETQYF.

The chain combines TRBV30 with TRBJ1-6; TRBD1 might be the D (5 bases). Germline CDR1 is GTSNPN and CDR2 is SVGIG (reference sequence). Trimming removed 2 bases from V and 6 bases from J, with 11 bases in between. The CDR3 contains 14 residues. The CDR3 DNA sequence: TGTGCCTGGAGTTTGGCCGGGGGTAATTCACCCCTCCACTTT. Its translation: CAWSLAGGNSPLHF.

The V and J genes are TRBV12-5 and TRBJ1-4, with a possible D match to TRBD1 (5 bases). The CDR3 length is 15 residues. V dropped 5 bases and J dropped 5 bases, with 15 bases sitting between them. Germline CDR1 LGHNT, CDR2 FRNRAP. This CDR3 reads CASGGSGFGNEKLFF. CDR3 nucleotides: TGTGCTAGTGGTGGTTCAGGGTTCGGGAATGAAAAACTGTTTTTT.

The rearrangement uses TRBV27 and TRBJ2-7; D remains unclear. The CDR3 contains 15 residues. CDR1 is MNHEY and CDR2 is SMNVEV in the germline V gene (reference sequence). With 6 bases removed from V and 0 bases from J, the gap between germline ends came to 15 bases. The CDR3 loop is CASRPRLVGSYEQYF. CDR3 DNA sequence: TGTGCCAGCAGACCTCGACTCGTGGGCTCCTACGAGCAGTACTTC.

The CDR3 here is CASRGRDSGANVLTF. In DNA form, the CDR3 reads TGCGCCAGCCGGGGGAGGGACTCTGGGGCCAACGTCCTGACTTTC. The gene calls are TRBV5-1 and TRBJ2-6; 7 bases agree with TRBD2. Germline V CDR1 and CDR2: SGHRS, YFSETQ. With V trimmed by 7 bases and J by 0 bases, 4 bases remained unmatched. The CDR3 is 15 residues long.

In this sample, this clone turned up a few times. The chain joins TRBV7-9 to TRBJ2-1; TRBD2 matches 10 bases. Trimming cost V 5 bases and J 2 bases; bases outside gene matches: 6. Germline-derived CDR1 and CDR2 are SEHNR and FQNEAQ (reference sequence). The CDR3 runs to 16 residues. The CDR3, as DNA: TGTGCCAGCAGCACGTCTAGCGGGGGCACCTACAATGAGCAGTTCTTC. It specifies CASSTSSGGTYNEQFF. Filled out from reference TRBV7-9 and TRBJ2-1, the complete variable domain reads DTGVSQNPRHKITKRGQNVTFRCDPISEHNRLYWYRQTLGQGPEFLTYFQNEAQLEKSRLLSDRFSAERPKGSFSTLEIQRTEQGDSAMYLCASSTSSGGTYNEQFFGPGTRLTVL.

The V call is TRBV3-1 (or the pseudogene TRBV3-2), the J call TRBJ1-2; no clear D. Per germline, CDR1 LGHDT and CDR2 YNNKEL (reference sequence). The germline V and J ends were trimmed by 1 base and 4 bases, with 7 bases remaining between them. There are 13 residues in the CDR3. The CDR3 DNA sequence: TGTGCCAGCAGCCAAGTGAACAGCTATGGCTACACCTTC. Its translation: CASSQVNSYGYTF.

CDR3 region: CASSISHEFYGYTF. The CDR3 DNA is TGTGCCAGTAGTATTTCCCATGAGTTCTATGGCTACACCTTC. The J gene is TRBJ1-2, the V gene TRBV19; D ambiguous. Trimming shortened V by 3 bases and J by 4 bases, and 12 bases separated the two germline ends. Germline loops: CDR1 LNHDA, CDR2 SQIVND (reference sequence). The CDR3 has 14 amino acids.

The chain combines TRBV10-3 with TRBJ1-2, with 7 bases aligning to TRBD1. Germline-derived CDR1 and CDR2 are ENHRY and SYGVKD. J gave up 2 bases and V 4 bases, and 7 bases lay outside the gene matches. This CDR3 is 15 amino acids long. CDR3 amino acids: CAISVSGTANYGYTF. CDR3 sequence (DNA): TGTGCCATCAGTGTTTCCGGGACAGCCAACTATGGCTACACCTTC.